Listed here are 27 T cell receptor beta chains from one sample, sequenced in a study of blood T cell repertoires in COVID-19. The method was immunoSEQ multiplex PCR; TCRdb's version includes in-frame clones alone and lacks a portion of them. This sample has 250,000 to 400,000 clones, with about nine tenths found just once. The specimen was peripheral blood. All receptors derive from a woman aged 30 to 39 with COVID-19, enrolled during active disease.

The chain employs TRBV27 and TRBJ1-1; 8 nucleotides match TRBD1. The CDR3 loop spans 15 amino acids. V lost 6 bases, J lost 0 bases, and 6 bases stayed unmatched. The germline CDR1 and CDR2 sequences are MNHEY and SMNVEV (reference sequence). CDR3 protein: CASRPTGAMNTEAFF. The CDR3 DNA reads TGTGCCAGCAGGCCGACAGGGGCTATGAACACTGAAGCTTTCTTT.

In this sample, this clone turned up a few times. The chain links TRBV18 to TRBJ1-2, with 9 bases that match TRBD1. Trimming cost V 6 bases and J 6 bases; bases outside gene matches: 5. The CDR3 covers 13 residues. Germline V gives CDR1 KGHSH, CDR2 LQKENI. The CDR3 coding sequence is TGTGCCAGCTCGTGGGACAGGGTGGATGGCTACACCTTC. Its translation is CASSWDRVDGYTF.

The chain carries TRBV11-2 and TRBJ2-1; 7 bases agree with TRBD2. J lost 8 bases, V lost 5 bases, and 12 bases had no gene match. CDR1 and CDR2 (germline): SGHAT, FQNNGV. This CDR3 is built from 15 residues. CDR3 coding DNA: TGTGCCAGCAGCCAGGACCGTGGCGGGAGTTATGAGCAGTTCTTC. Its translation: CASSQDRGGSYEQFF.

This clone was seen just once. This sequence joins TRBV10-3 and TRBJ2-3; possible D gene TRBD2, 6 bases. The CDR3 consists of 14 residues. V shed 4 bases and J shed 3 bases, with 11 bases lying between them. Germline loops: CDR1 ENHRY, CDR2 SYGVKD. CDR3 in amino acids: CAISGRGRTDTQYF. Here the CDR3 DNA reads TGTGCCATCAGTGGGAGGGGCCGGACAGATACGCAGTATTTT.

This clone has a handful of counts. This chain connects TRBV19 to TRBJ1-1; 11 positions match TRBD1. The CDR3 length is 17 residues. The V gene's germline CDR1 is LNHDA and CDR2 SQIVND (reference sequence). V gave up 5 bases and J gave up 6 bases; unmatched junction bases: 14. CDR3 loop: CASSQRTGGAGRSEAFF. CDR3 bases: TGTGCCAGTAGTCAAAGGACAGGGGGCGCGGGACGGTCTGAAGCTTTCTTT.

Only one count was recorded for this clone. The rearrangement joins TRBV4-1 to TRBJ2-5, with a weak D call TRBD1 (5 bases). Trimming removed 0 bases at V and 5 bases at J, with 13 bases between. From germline, CDR1 is MGHRA and CDR2 YSYEKL. The CDR3 is 15 amino acids. The CDR3 loop reads CASSQDSSRVETQYF. CDR3 in DNA: TGCGCCAGCAGCCAAGATTCATCCAGGGTGGAGACCCAGTACTTC.

The rearrangement uses TRBV2 and TRBJ1-1; 7 bases match TRBD1. CDR3 length equals 14 residues. CDR1 is SNHLY and CDR2 is FYNNEI in the germline V gene. Trimming took 3 bases from V and 6 from J; bases not matched to a gene: 7. The DNA for the CDR3 is TGTGCCAGCAGTGAGACCTACAGGGGCGCTGAAGCTTTCTTT. Protein: CASSETYRGAEAFF.

This rearrangement joins TRBV2 to TRBJ2-7; 7 bases are a match to TRBD1. CDR1 and CDR2 from the germline V gene are SNHLY and FYNNEI. Trimming at V came to 8 bases and at J to 0 bases, leaving 1 base not matched to a gene. This CDR3 is built from 12 residues. CDR3 region: CASGDSSYEQYF. The CDR3 nucleotides are TGTGCCAGCGGGGACAGCTCCTACGAGCAGTACTTC. Full variable domain (rest looked up from reference TRBV2 and TRBJ2-7): EPEVTQTPSHQVTQMGQEVILRCVPISNHLYFYWYRQILGQKVEFLVSFYNNEISEKSEIFDDQFSVERPDGSNFTLKIRSTKLEDSAMYFCASGDSSYEQYFGPGTRLTVT.

The V call is TRBV27, the J call TRBJ2-7; 8 nucleotides line up with TRBD1. V was clipped by 5 bases and J by 3 bases; unmatched bases: 3. Germline CDR1 reads MNHEY; CDR2 reads SMNVEV (reference sequence). The CDR3 loop spans 13 amino acids. CDR3 sequence reads: CASSPGGVYEQYF. The CDR3 nucleotides are TGTGCCAGCAGTCCAGGGGGCGTCTACGAGCAGTACTTC.

The chain is built from TRBV15 and TRBJ2-3; tentatively, D is TRBD1 (6 bases). The CDR3 is 15 residues long. In germline, CDR1 is LNHNV, CDR2 YYDKDF (reference sequence). V was trimmed by 7 bases and J by 8 bases, leaving 22 bases between them. The CDR3 DNA reads TGTGCCACCACCGGTGGGGACATCAGTCAACGTACGCAGTATTTT. It encodes CATTGGDISQRTQYF.

The DNA of the CDR3 is TGTGCCAGCTCACCCGACACCAACTATGGCTACACCTTC. Translating gives CASSPDTNYGYTF. The V call is TRBV18, the J call TRBJ1-2; no definite D call. Germline assignment: CDR1 KGHSH and CDR2 LQKENI. The CDR3 consists of 13 residues. The V end was cut by 3 bases, the J end by 2 bases, with 7 bases between.

This clone was detected only once. The chain recombines TRBV29-1 with TRBJ2-7, with a tentative D call TRBD1 (6 bases). Trimming shortened V by 6 bases and J by 0 bases, and 15 bases separated the two germline ends. The CDR3 runs to 14 residues. From germline, CDR1 is SQVTM and CDR2 ANQGSEA. CDR3 sequence reads: CSVVRDTSSYEQYF. The CDR3 DNA reads as TGCAGCGTAGTCCGGGACACTTCCTCCTACGAGCAGTACTTC.

The J gene is TRBJ1-2, the V gene TRBV7-2; maybe TRBD1 (6 bases). The CDR3 runs to 15 residues. Germline CDR1 reads SGHTA; CDR2 reads FQGNSA. Trimming cost V 6 bases and J 0 bases, with 14 bases left between them. The CDR3: CASSPGDRPNYGYTF. CDR3 coding DNA: TGTGCCAGCAGTCCAGGGGACCGGCCTAACTATGGCTACACCTTC. Using reference TRBV7-2 and TRBJ1-2 for the parts outside the CDR3, the full variable domain is GAGVSQSPSNKVTEKGKDVELRCDPISGHTALYWYRQSLGQGLEFLIYFQGNSAPDKSGLPSDRFSAERTGGSVSTLTIQRTQQEDSAVYLCASSPGDRPNYGYTFGSGTRLTVV.

The chain uses TRBV19 and TRBJ1-3; 7 nucleotides align to TRBD1. Per germline, CDR1 LNHDA and CDR2 SQIVND (reference sequence). Unmatched junction bases numbered 6, after V lost 8 bases and J lost 2 bases. The CDR3 totals 14 residues. CDR3 coding DNA: TGTGCCAGTGCAACGGGACAGACTGGAAACACCATATATTTT. Translated, it gives CASATGQTGNTIYF.

The chain uses TRBV3-1 (or the pseudogene TRBV3-2) and TRBJ1-6; D unresolved. Trimming took 0 bases from V and 10 from J, leaving 16 bases between them. The CDR3 length is 16 residues. Germline lookup yields CDR1 LGHDT and CDR2 YNNKEL (reference sequence). This CDR3 is CASSQDTGIGGSPLHF. The CDR3 DNA follows: TGTGCCAGCAGCCAAGATACGGGGATCGGTGGCTCACCCCTCCACTTT.

The gene calls are TRBV7-2 and TRBJ2-7; 12 nucleotides line up with TRBD2. This CDR3 has 18 residues. Trimming cost V 4 bases and J 0 bases; bases outside gene matches: 10. Germline CDR1 is SGHTA and CDR2 is FQGNSA. In DNA form, the CDR3 reads TGTGCCAGCAGCTCCTTGACTAGCGGGAGAGGAAGCTCCTACGAGCAGTACTTC. Its protein is CASSSLTSGRGSSYEQYF.

This chain connects TRBV9 to TRBJ2-7, with TRBD1 matching 9 bases. V lost 4 bases and J lost 6; bases outside the gene matches: 11. The CDR3 is 15 amino acids. The V gene's germline CDR1 is SGDLS and CDR2 YYNGEE. CDR3 sequence (DNA): TGTGCCAGCAGCCCCGCAGCGGGACAGGGCTTCGAGCAGTACTTC. Translated, it gives CASSPAAGQGFEQYF.

This chain links TRBV9 with TRBJ1-3; D is uncertain. The V and J ends lost 4 bases and 1 base respectively, with 9 bases between them. Germline V gene data show CDR1 as SGDLS and CDR2 as YYNGEE. This CDR3 is 14 amino acids long. In DNA form, the CDR3 reads TGTGCCAGCAGCCCAGGCAGGTCTGGAAACACCATATATTTT. This encodes CASSPGRSGNTIYF.

V gene TRBV5-4 combines with J gene TRBJ2-1, with TRBD1 identical over 7 bases. CDR3 length: 15 amino acids. Germline loops: CDR1 SGHNT, CDR2 YYREEE (reference sequence). Trimming at V came to 5 bases and at J to 4 bases, leaving 9 bases not matched to a gene. The CDR3 sequence is CASSPSGQVYNEQFF. The CDR3 coding sequence is TGTGCCAGCAGTCCTTCCGGACAGGTGTACAATGAGCAGTTCTTC.

The V call is TRBV6-5, the J call TRBJ2-7, with a tentative D call TRBD2 (7 bases). Germline V gene sequence: CDR1 MNHEY, CDR2 SVGAGI. V was clipped by 8 bases and J by 2 bases, with 19 bases between them. This CDR3 region has 15 residues. The CDR3 region is CASGRGGENTYEQYF. The DNA of the CDR3 is TGTGCCAGCGGAAGGGGGGGAGAGAATACCTACGAGCAGTACTTC.

This chain joins TRBV3-1 (or the pseudogene TRBV3-2) and TRBJ1-1; maybe TRBD1 (5 bases). Trimming shortened V by 1 base and J by 2 bases, and 8 bases separated the two germline ends. The CDR3 is 14 residues long. Germline assignment: CDR1 LGHDT and CDR2 YNNKEL (reference sequence). CDR3 nucleotides: TGTGCCAGCAGCCAAGGCGGGGGAAACACTGAAGCTTTCTTT. Encoded protein: CASSQGGGNTEAFF.

The V call is TRBV3-1 (or the pseudogene TRBV3-2), the J call TRBJ2-2; TRBD1 is a possible D gene (6 bases). Germline V gene lookup returns CDR1 LGHDT and CDR2 YNNKEL (reference sequence). The ends were cut back, 2 bases at V and 4 bases at J, with 8 bases in the middle. The CDR3 is made up of 14 amino acids. The CDR3 coding sequence is TGTGCCAGCAGCCAATGGGACACCACCGGGGAGCTGTTTTTT. The encoded protein is CASSQWDTTGELFF.

J is TRBJ2-3 and V is TRBV7-2; 10 positions match TRBD2. Germline V lookup: CDR1 SGHTA, CDR2 FQGNSA. CDR3 length equals 17 residues. The V segment lost 7 bases and the J segment 2 bases; nucleotides outside the gene matches: 12. CDR3 bases: TGTGCCAGCACAACCCGGGGGGGACTAGCGTTCACAGATACGCAGTATTTT. Translating it yields CASTTRGGLAFTDTQYF.

The chain links TRBV5-1 to TRBJ1-5; D perhaps matches TRBD1 (5 bases). The CDR3 is 15 residues long. Germline lookup yields CDR1 SGHRS and CDR2 YFSETQ. The V and J ends lost 1 base and 1 base respectively, with 9 bases between them. The CDR3 DNA reads TGCGCCAGCAGCTTGAAAGGGGAAAGCAATCAGCCCCAGCATTTT. Its protein is CASSLKGESNQPQHF.

The chain has TRBV10-3 and TRBJ1-5; 8 positions match TRBD1. This CDR3 region has 17 residues. Germline-derived CDR1 and CDR2 are ENHRY and SYGVKD. Trimming cost V 0 bases and J 4 bases; bases outside gene matches: 8. The CDR3 DNA reads as TGTGCCATCAGTGAGTCGACTCGAGGACAGGGAAATCAGCCCCAGCATTTT. This sequence encodes CAISESTRGQGNQPQHF.

This sequence joins TRBV5-6 and TRBJ2-4, with 8 nucleotides matching TRBD1. Unmatched junction bases numbered 9, after V lost 4 bases and J lost 6 bases. The CDR3 spans 15 residues. In germline, CDR1 is SGHDT, CDR2 YYEEEE. The DNA of the CDR3 is TGTGCCAGCAGCGTACGGACAGGGTACGGAAACATTCAGTACTTC. Its translation is CASSVRTGYGNIQYF. The whole variable domain, filled in from reference TRBV5-6 and TRBJ2-4, reads DAGVTQSPTHLIKTRGQQVTLRCSPKSGHDTVSWYQQALGQGPQFIFQYYEEEERQRGNFPDRFSGHQFPNYSSELNVNALLLGDSALYLCASSVRTGYGNIQYFGAGTRLSVL.

The rearrangement uses TRBV5-1 and TRBJ2-7, with TRBD1 matching over 9 bases. This CDR3 region has 14 residues. V lost 0 bases and J lost 4; bases outside the gene matches: 2. CDR1 SGHRS and CDR2 YFSETQ come from the germline V gene. The CDR3 reads CASSLGTGEYEQYF. The CDR3 nucleotides read TGCGCCAGCAGCTTGGGGACAGGGGAATACGAGCAGTACTTC.